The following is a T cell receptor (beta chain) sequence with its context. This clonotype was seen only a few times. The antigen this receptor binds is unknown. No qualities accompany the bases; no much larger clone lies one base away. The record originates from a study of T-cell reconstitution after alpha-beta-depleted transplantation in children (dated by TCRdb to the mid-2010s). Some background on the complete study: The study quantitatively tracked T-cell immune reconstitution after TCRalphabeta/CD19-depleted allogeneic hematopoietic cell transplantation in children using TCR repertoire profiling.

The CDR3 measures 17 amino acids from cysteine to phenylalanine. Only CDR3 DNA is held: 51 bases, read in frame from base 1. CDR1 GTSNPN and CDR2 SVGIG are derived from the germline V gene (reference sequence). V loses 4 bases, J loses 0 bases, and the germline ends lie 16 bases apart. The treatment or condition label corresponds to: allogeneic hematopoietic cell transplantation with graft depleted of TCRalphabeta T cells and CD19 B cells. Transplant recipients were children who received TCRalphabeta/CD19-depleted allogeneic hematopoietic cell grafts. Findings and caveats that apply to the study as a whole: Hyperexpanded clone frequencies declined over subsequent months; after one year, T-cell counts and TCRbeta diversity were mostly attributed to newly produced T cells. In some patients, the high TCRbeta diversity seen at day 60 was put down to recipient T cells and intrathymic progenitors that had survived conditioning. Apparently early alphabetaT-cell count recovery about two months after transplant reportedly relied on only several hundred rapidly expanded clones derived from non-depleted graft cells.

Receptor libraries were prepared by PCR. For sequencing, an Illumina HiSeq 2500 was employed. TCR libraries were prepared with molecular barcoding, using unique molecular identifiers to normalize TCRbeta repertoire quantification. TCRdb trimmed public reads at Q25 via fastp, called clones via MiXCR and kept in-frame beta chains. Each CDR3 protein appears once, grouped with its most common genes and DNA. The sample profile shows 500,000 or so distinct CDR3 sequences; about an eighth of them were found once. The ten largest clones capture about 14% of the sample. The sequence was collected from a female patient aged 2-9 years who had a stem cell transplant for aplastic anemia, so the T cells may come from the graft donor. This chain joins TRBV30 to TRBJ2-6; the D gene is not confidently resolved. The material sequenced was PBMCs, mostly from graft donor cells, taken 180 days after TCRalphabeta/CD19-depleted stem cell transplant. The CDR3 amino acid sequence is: CAWTFRQPSSGANVLTF. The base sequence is TGTGCCTGGACTTTTCGGCAGCCCAGCTCTGGGGCCAACGTCCTGACTTTC. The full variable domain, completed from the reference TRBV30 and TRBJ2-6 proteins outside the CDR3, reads SQTIHQWPATLVQPVGSPLSLECTVEGTSNPNLYWYRQAAGRGLQLLFYSVGIGQISSEVPQNLSASRPQDRQFILSSKKLLLSDSGFYLCAWTFRQPSSGANVLTFGAGSRLTVL.